This T cell receptor beta chain was retrieved from a study of blood T cell repertoires in COVID-19. This CDR3 has 17 amino acids. Germline CDR1 is MDHEN and CDR2 is SYDVKM. The V segment lost 4 bases and the J segment 5 bases; nucleotides outside the gene matches: 15. As processed by the authors: Cell counts per sample came from amplifying reference gene primers. Some clones are missing from TCRdb's copy, which holds only in-frame ones; the method was immunoSEQ multiplex PCR. Clone size and V and J calls were adopted from that table, with D and trimming inferred from the DNA. The data contain roughly 480,000 clones, approximately 92% of them singletons.

The TCR originated in a man aged 18 to 35 with COVID-19, enrolled during active disease. Sequenced material: peripheral blood. The V and J genes are TRBV28 and TRBJ2-3; 7 bases align to TRBD2. CDR3 nucleotide sequence: TGTGCCAGCAGTTCCCCTCGTGGTGCGGGAGTCCAAGATACGCAGTATTTT. Amino acid sequence: CASSSPRGAGVQDTQYF.